This entry lists 15 T cell receptor beta chains sequenced from one sample in a study of blood T cells in healthy people across ages (dated by TCRdb to the mid-2010s). Libraries were built with 5' RACE. The sequencer listed for this sample is Illumina HiSeq 2500. A second PCR of about 6 to 11 cycles was performed with a sample-barcoded 5' primer and a J-beta primer mix. TCRdb applied fastp at Q25 and MiXCR to the public reads, then kept only in-frame beta chains. Every distinct CDR3 protein forms one entry, paired with its most common genes and DNA. The sample profile shows 850,000 to 1,100,000 distinct CDR3 sequences; more than 30% of them were found once. About an eighth of the sample is taken by the ten largest. The sequencing input was blood. These receptor sequences come from a man aged 18 to 29 in good health.

The chain links TRBV5-1 to TRBJ1-1; D gene unclear. V gave up 6 bases and J gave up 5 bases, with 20 bases separating them. Per the germline V gene, CDR1 is SGHRS and CDR2 is YFSETQ. CDR3 length equals 15 residues. For the CDR3, the DNA is TGCGCCAGCAACACAATAAGCGGGGTGGGTACTGAAGCTTTCTTT. It codes for CASNTISGVGTEAFF.

The chain carries TRBV25-1 and TRBJ2-3; 9 nucleotides match TRBD2. V lost 3 bases and J lost 2; bases outside the gene matches: 6. Germline lookup yields CDR1 MGHDK and CDR2 SYGVNS. This CDR3 spans 16 amino acids. CDR3 DNA: TGTGCCAGCAGTGATCAGCTAGCGGGGATCACAGATACGCAGTATTTT. Translation: CASSDQLAGITDTQYF.

The V gene is TRBV9, the J gene TRBJ1-6, with 9 bases matching TRBD1. This CDR3 has 14 residues. Germline assignment: CDR1 SGDLS and CDR2 YYNGEE. With V trimmed by 3 bases and J by 9 bases, 4 bases remained unmatched. CDR3 bases: TGTGCCAGCAGCGCCAGACAGGGGGTTTCACCCCTCCACTTT. This codes for CASSARQGVSPLHF.

The chain carries TRBV10-3 and TRBJ2-5; D is ambiguous. Trimming shortened V by 10 bases and J by 11 bases, and 26 bases separated the two germline ends. CDR3 length equals 14 residues. Germline V CDR1 and CDR2: ENHRY, SYGVKD. The CDR3 DNA is TGTGCCACGACCCCTGATGCCCTGTCGGATGAGCAGTACTTC. Translated: CATTPDALSDEQYF.

This clonotype was detected ten times or more. The chain is built from TRBV5-6 and TRBJ2-7; weak D call: TRBD1 (6 bases). V dropped 2 bases and J dropped 4 bases, with 16 bases sitting between them. Looked up from germline, CDR1 is SGHDT and CDR2 is YYEEEE. There are 15 residues in the CDR3. The CDR3 protein is CASSFRGDSSYEQYF. In DNA form, the CDR3 reads TGTGCCAGCAGCTTCAGGGGTGATTCTTCTTACGAGCAGTACTTC.

V is TRBV7-9 and J is TRBJ1-2, with D possibly TRBD1 on 5 matching bases. The CDR3 length is 15 residues. V dropped 1 base and J dropped 2 bases, with 11 bases sitting between them. Germline V gene sequence: CDR1 SEHNR, CDR2 FQNEAQ (reference sequence). The CDR3 nucleotides read TGTGCCAGCAGCTTAGGAGGGGCGCGAAACTATGGCTACACCTTC. Translated: CASSLGGARNYGYTF.

The chain combines TRBV3-1 with TRBJ2-4, with D hard to call. The J call is doubtful: the DNA matches TRBJ2-5 better. The CDR3 runs 13 residues. The V gene's germline CDR1 is LGHDT and CDR2 YNNKEL (reference sequence). CDR3 loop: CASSQVPKGTQYF. CDR3 nucleotides: TGTGCCAGCAGCCAAGTCCCTAAGGGGACCCAGTACTTC.

In its sample, this clonotype was seen once. The chain combines TRBV28 with TRBJ1-1; D unresolved. The CDR3 runs to 12 residues. Germline values: CDR1 MDHEN, CDR2 SYDVKM. Trimming removed 0 bases at V and 11 bases at J, with 10 bases between. DNA of the CDR3: TGTGCCAGCAGTTTATGGGCCGCTGGGGCTTTCTTT. Protein: CASSLWAAGAFF.

This clonotype was detected only a few times. The gene calls are TRBV4-1 and TRBJ2-7, with 10 bases matching TRBD1. With V trimmed by 1 base and J by 1 base, 7 bases remained unmatched. This CDR3 has 17 amino acids. CDR1 is MGHRA and CDR2 is YSYEKL in the germline V gene. CDR3 loop: CASSQGFGQGDSYEQYF. The DNA of the CDR3 is TGCGCCAGCAGCCAAGGGTTCGGACAGGGGGATTCCTACGAGCAGTACTTC.

The rearrangement links TRBV27 to TRBJ1-5; D is unresolved. Between the trimmed V and J ends, which lost 1 base and 7 bases, there was a span of 14 bases. Germline CDR1 is MNHEY and CDR2 is SMNVEV (reference sequence). The CDR3 totals 15 residues. The CDR3 here is CASSLLSRYRQPQHF. The CDR3 bases are TGTGCCAGCAGTTTATTGAGCAGGTACCGCCAGCCCCAGCATTTT.

The chain combines TRBV6-5 with TRBJ1-1, with TRBD1 identical over 8 bases. The ends lost 2 bases at V and 6 bases at J; junction bases unmatched: 5. The CDR3 runs to 14 residues. In germline, CDR1 is MNHEY, CDR2 SVGAGI. The CDR3 DNA follows: TGTGCCAGCAGTTACGCCCAGGGGGCAGCTGAAGCTTTCTTT. Encoded protein: CASSYAQGAAEAFF.

Of note for this clonotype: At one of its ends the junction is not consistent with the germline gene, which may arise from a read error. The chain carries TRBV30 and TRBJ2-1; TRBD2 is a possible D gene (5 bases). The CDR3 sequence is 12 residues long. Germline CDR1 reads GTSNPN; CDR2 reads SVGIG (reference sequence). The CDR3, as DNA: TGTGCCGGGAGTGTAGATGGGAATGAGCAGTTCTTC. It specifies CAGSVDGNEQFF.

The genes are TRBV6-5 and TRBJ2-7, with TRBD2 identical over 9 bases. The V gene end was trimmed by 6 bases and the J gene end by 0 bases; junction bases not matched to a gene: 3. Germline V gene sequence: CDR1 MNHEY, CDR2 SVGAGI. CDR3 length equals 14 residues. CDR3 DNA: TGTGCCAGCAGACCGGGACTAGCCTCCTACGAGCAGTACTTC. Translation: CASRPGLASYEQYF.

The chain has TRBV6-2 or TRBV6-3 and TRBJ1-1, with TRBD1 matching 11 bases. The trim removed 7 bases at V and 4 bases at J, leaving 5 bases unmatched. Germline CDR1 is MNHEY and CDR2 is SVGEGT. This CDR3 is 14 amino acids long. CDR3 nucleotides: TGTGCCAGCACCGCCGGACAGGGGGCCACTGAAGCTTTCTTT. It specifies CASTAGQGATEAFF.

CDR3 sequence: CSVEGQGRADTQYF. The CDR3 DNA reads as TGCAGCGTTGAAGGACAGGGAAGGGCAGATACGCAGTATTTT. The J gene is TRBJ2-3, the V gene TRBV29-1; 7 nucleotides match TRBD1. The CDR3 is made up of 14 amino acids. In germline, CDR1 is SQVTM, CDR2 ANQGSEA. Losses at the gene ends were 1 base for V and 4 bases for J; bases not matched to a gene: 5.